A single sample is the source of the 23 T cell receptor beta chains below, sequenced in a study of CD8 T cells in ankylosing spondylitis. No antigen is known for these receptors. Whole-study results and caveats: Blood from ankylosing spondylitis patients appeared to carry a characteristic roughly eight-variant TCR beta motif.

TCRdb ran MiXCR on the 5' RACE reads and lists one entry per CDR3 protein. The sample has about 510,000 distinct CDR3 sequences, approximately 5% seen once; the top ten hold roughly 3.3%. The source material was blood, either unsorted or a sorted T cell fraction (not recorded which). Every receptor here comes from a male donor with ankylosing spondylitis.

This clonotype was recorded at least ten times. The V call is TRBV5-1, the J call TRBJ2-1, with TRBD2 identical over 12 bases. CDR3 length: 20 amino acids. Germline CDR1 is SGHRS and CDR2 is YFSETQ. J was trimmed by 0 bases and V by 2 bases; bases with no gene match: 12. The CDR3 DNA sequence: TGCGCCAGCAGCTTCTTACTAGCGGGGGGCCTTGCCAGCTCCTACAATGAGCAGTTCTTC. Encoded protein: CASSFLLAGGLASSYNEQFF.

The J gene is TRBJ2-3, the V gene TRBV6-2 or TRBV6-3; D remains unclear. Trimming took 2 bases from V and 0 from J, leaving 12 bases between them. Germline V gene sequence: CDR1 MNHEY, CDR2 SVGEGT. The CDR3 spans 16 residues. CDR3 residues: CASSYRDLTSTDTQYF. DNA of the CDR3: TGTGCCAGCAGTTACAGAGACCTCACTAGCACAGATACGCAGTATTTT.

This clonotype occurred many times. The chain recombines TRBV28 with TRBJ2-5; perhaps D is TRBD1 or TRBD2 (5 bases each). The length of the CDR3 is 16 residues. The germline V and J ends were trimmed by 1 base and 1 base, with 13 bases remaining between them. CDR1 is MDHEN and CDR2 is SYDVKM in the germline V gene. The CDR3 here is CASSLLGRIFQETQYF. CDR3 DNA: TGTGCCAGCAGTTTATTGGGACGGATATTCCAAGAGACCCAGTACTTC.

At least ten counts were recorded for this clonotype. The chain links TRBV12-3 or TRBV12-4 to TRBJ2-5; possibly TRBD1 for D (5 bases). The CDR3 length is 15 residues. V was clipped by 5 bases and J by 9 bases, with 22 bases between them. CDR3 sequence (DNA): TGTGCCAGCAGTCCATACCAGACAGTGGTAGTGGCCCAGTACTTC. This sequence encodes CASSPYQTVVVAQYF.

This clonotype was detected ten times or more. The V and J genes are TRBV5-6 and TRBJ1-1; the D gene is possibly TRBD1 (6 bases). Germline V gene lookup returns CDR1 SGHDT and CDR2 YYEEEE. V lost 0 bases, J lost 3 bases, and 9 bases lay in between. This CDR3 contains 14 residues. CDR3: CASSLGQVDTEAFF. The DNA of the CDR3 is TGTGCCAGCAGCTTGGGACAGGTTGACACTGAAGCTTTCTTT.

In its sample, this clonotype was seen many times. The V call is TRBV7-2, the J call TRBJ2-1; 8 nucleotides match TRBD2. Losses at the gene ends were 0 bases for V and 5 bases for J; bases not matched to a gene: 6. CDR3 length: 16 amino acids. Looked up from germline, CDR1 is SGHTA and CDR2 is FQGNSA. The CDR3 DNA sequence: TGTGCCAGCAGCTTAGCGTTCGGGGGGGGTAACAATGAGCAGTTCTTC. It encodes CASSLAFGGGNNEQFF.

This clonotype has ten or more counts. The gene calls are TRBV16 and TRBJ1-2; D call uncertain. Between the trimmed V and J ends, which lost 2 bases and 8 bases, there was a span of 9 bases. Looked up from germline, CDR1 is KGHSY and CDR2 is FQNENV. This CDR3 contains 12 residues. The CDR3 loop reads CASSQQREGYTF. The CDR3 DNA follows: TGTGCCAGCAGCCAACAACGGGAAGGCTACACCTTC.

This clonotype has ten or more counts. The J gene is TRBJ2-7, the V gene TRBV20-1, with D possibly matching TRBD1 (5 bases). CDR1 is DFQATT and CDR2 is SNEGSKA in the germline V gene (reference sequence). V lost 6 bases, J lost 3 bases, and 15 bases lay in between. This CDR3 comprises 13 residues. CDR3 sequence reads: CSAEDDRNYEQYF. The CDR3 DNA reads TGCAGTGCCGAAGACGACAGAAACTACGAGCAGTACTTC.

There are many counts of this clonotype. For the CDR3, the DNA is TGCGCCAGCGCGAGTGGCCCGAACACTGAAGCTTTCTTT. It yields the protein CASASGPNTEAFF. The chain links TRBV5-1 to TRBJ1-1; D ambiguous. The V end was cut by 7 bases, the J end by 1 base, with 11 bases between. This CDR3 has 13 residues. Germline assignment: CDR1 SGHRS and CDR2 YFSETQ.

The V and J genes are TRBV4-2 and TRBJ2-1; 9 positions agree with TRBD2. The CDR3 runs to 16 residues. With V trimmed by 4 bases and J by 5 bases, 9 bases remained unmatched. CDR1 and CDR2 (germline): LGHNA, YNFKEQ. CDR3 region: CASSRSAGGDHNEQFF. CDR3 sequence (DNA): TGTGCCAGCAGCCGATCAGCGGGAGGAGACCACAATGAGCAGTTCTTC.

The table lists this clonotype with many counts. The V call is TRBV7-2, the J call TRBJ2-1; a possible D gene is TRBD2 (6 bases). V was cut by 5 bases and J by 2 bases, with 13 bases left in between. Germline loops: CDR1 SGHTA, CDR2 FQGNSA. This CDR3 contains 15 residues. CDR3 DNA: TGTGCCAGCAGCGTATCGGGGGATACCTACAATGAGCAGTTCTTC. Encoded protein: CASSVSGDTYNEQFF.

The table lists this clonotype with many counts. The V and J genes are TRBV20-1 and TRBJ2-3, with D hard to call. V gave up 2 bases and J gave up 8 bases, with 14 bases separating them. The V gene's germline CDR1 is DFQATT and CDR2 SNEGSKA (reference sequence). This CDR3 region has 13 residues. The CDR3: CSARLPSGGTQYF. The CDR3 DNA is TGCAGTGCTAGATTGCCCTCGGGTGGTACGCAGTATTTT.

A remark on this clonotype: A read error is possible here, since a much larger clone lies one base away. The conserved phenylalanine or tryptophan normally closing the CDR3 is absent here, so this likely arose from a read error. V usage is TRBV20-1 and J usage is TRBJ2-2, with 9 bases matching TRBD1. CDR3 length: 14 residues. The V and J ends lost 6 bases and 7 bases, in that order; junction bases with no gene match: 9. Germline V gene lookup returns CDR1 DFQATT and CDR2 SNEGSKA (reference sequence). CDR3 nucleotide sequence: TGCAGTGCGGACACCGGGACAGGGTTCGGGGAGCTGTTTGTT. It is translated as CSADTGTGFGELFV.

This clonotype was found many times. The chain recombines TRBV5-1 with TRBJ2-1; either TRBD1 or TRBD2 may fit D (6 bases each). The V gene lost 0 bases and the J gene lost 7 bases, with 20 bases spanning the gap. The CDR3 loop spans 17 amino acids. Germline V lookup: CDR1 SGHRS, CDR2 YFSETQ. CDR3 coding DNA: TGCGCCAGCAGCTTGGATTCTGAGTCAGGAGGGGGGAATGAGCAGTTCTTC. This encodes CASSLDSESGGGNEQFF.

This clonotype was counted ten times or more. V gene TRBV20-1 combines with J gene TRBJ2-7, with D perhaps matching TRBD1 (5 bases). Germline V gene data show CDR1 as DFQATT and CDR2 as SNEGSKA (reference sequence). V lost 8 bases and J 2 bases, leaving 19 bases between the germline ends. The CDR3 contains 14 residues. The CDR3 region is CSTTRTPGPYEQYF. The CDR3 DNA reads as TGCAGTACTACACGGACACCGGGTCCCTACGAGCAGTACTTC.

This clonotype was recorded many times. The chain couples TRBV28 to TRBJ2-1; no definite D call. The V end lost 6 bases, the J end lost 5 bases, and 14 bases lay between the germline ends. CDR1 and CDR2 (germline): MDHEN, SYDVKM. The CDR3 runs to 14 residues. This CDR3 is CASSPDPQNNEQFF. The CDR3 coding sequence is TGTGCCAGCAGCCCTGACCCCCAAAACAATGAGCAGTTCTTC.

This clonotype was seen at least ten times. The V call is TRBV7-2, the J call TRBJ1-5; unclear D gene. V lost 3 bases, J lost 4 bases, and 7 bases lay in between. The CDR3 consists of 13 residues. CDR1 and CDR2 from the germline V gene are SGHTA and FQGNSA. CDR3: CASSFTENQPQHF. DNA for the CDR3: TGTGCCAGCAGCTTCACGGAGAATCAGCCCCAGCATTTT.

In its sample, this clonotype was seen many times. The chain has TRBV4-2 and TRBJ2-1; 7 bases are a match to TRBD1. The length of the CDR3 is 17 residues. The germline gives CDR1 LGHNA, CDR2 YNFKEQ. Trimming at V came to 0 bases and at J to 4 bases, leaving 9 bases not matched to a gene. Here the CDR3 DNA reads TGTGCCAGCAGCCAAGATTTTACAGGGGCTATGTACAATGAGCAGTTCTTC. Translated, it gives CASSQDFTGAMYNEQFF.

This clonotype was counted many times. V usage is TRBV11-1 and J usage is TRBJ2-1; 13 bases agree with TRBD2. CDR1 is SGHAT, CDR2 FQDESV, per germline (reference sequence). After removal of 5 bases from V and 7 bases from J, the junction contained 11 bases not matched to a gene. This CDR3 is built from 17 residues. The CDR3 bases are TGTGCCAGCAGCCATCCCTTGGGACTAGCGGGAAGGAATGAGCAGTTCTTC. Translation gives CASSHPLGLAGRNEQFF.

This clonotype was observed a handful of times. CDR3 sequence reads: CSVPPLAGDTDTQYF. CDR3 DNA: TGCAGTGTCCCGCCACTAGCGGGGGACACAGATACGCAGTATTTT. The chain joins TRBV20-1 to TRBJ2-3; 11 positions agree with TRBD2. The CDR3 sequence is 15 residues long. The germline gives CDR1 DFQATT, CDR2 SNEGSKA (reference sequence). V trimming: 7 bases; J trimming: 2 bases; junction bases outside the gene matches: 8.

This clonotype was picked up many times. V and J are TRBV20-1 and TRBJ1-1; D is possibly TRBD1 (5 bases). V was shortened by 6 bases and J by 0 bases, with 14 bases between the two germline ends. Per germline, CDR1 DFQATT and CDR2 SNEGSKA (reference sequence). The CDR3 runs to 14 residues. CDR3 loop: CSALRQIMNTEAFF. CDR3 DNA: TGCAGTGCCCTCCGACAGATCATGAACACTGAAGCTTTCTTT.

This clonotype showed up just a few times. This rearrangement joins TRBV4-3 to TRBJ2-7, with D tentatively TRBD1 (5 bases). There are 13 residues in the CDR3. V was shortened by 1 base and J by 3 bases, with 7 bases between the two germline ends. The germline V gene encodes CDR1 LGHNA and CDR2 YSLEER. CDR3 coding DNA: TGCGCCAGCAGCCAAGGACAGTTCTACGAGCAGTACTTC. This codes for CASSQGQFYEQYF.

In this sample, this clonotype turned up a few times. This chain connects TRBV27 to TRBJ2-7; a weak D match, TRBD2 (7 bases). The germline V gene has CDR1 MNHEY and CDR2 SMNVEV (reference sequence). Trimming took off 2 bases at V and 3 bases at J, with 17 bases between the two ends. The CDR3 has 16 residues. CDR3 sequence: CASSLRGGIFIYEQYF. The CDR3 DNA sequence: TGTGCCAGCAGTTTAAGGGGGGGAATTTTTATCTACGAGCAGTACTTC.